Listed below are T cell receptor beta chains from one sample, sequenced in a study of T cell responses to AZD1222 COVID-19 vaccine. Assay: immunoSEQ multiplex PCR; the TCRdb copy retains only in-frame clones and omits some. Seen here are about 140,000 clones, roughly 90% observed once, and the top ten hold approximately 1.5%. The sample here was peripheral blood, taken on day 0 of AZD1222 vaccination. These TCRs come from an adult in good health. Both conserved end residues are part of each CDR3. Fields, in order: D gene, clone size, CDR3 length, J gene, V gene, CDR3 DNA, CDR3 protein. The D gene is left open where the match is weak. A row's size may be missing; if present it is once, few, many or a size class.

>NA|NA|14|TRBJ2-2|TRBV11-2
TGTGCCAGCAAGTGGCAGACGAACACCGGGGAGCTGTTTTTT
CASKWQTNTGELFF
>NA|NA|16|TRBJ2-3|TRBV19
TGTGCCAATAGTATACTTGGGGCGCGGGGCCCAGATACGCAGTATTTT
CANSILGARGPDTQYF
>TRBD1|NA|14|TRBJ1-1|TRBV10-3
TGTGCCATCAGTGCAGGGACAGTGAACACTGAAGCTTTCTTT
CAISAGTVNTEAFF
>NA|NA|14|TRBJ1-3|TRBV19
TGTGCCAGTAAGCGACGCGAAGGTGGAAACACCATATATTTT
CASKRREGGNTIYF
>NA|NA|14|TRBJ2-1|TRBV6-6
TGTGCCAGCAGTCCAACCGGGACTGGCAATGAGCAGTTCTTC
CASSPTGTGNEQFF
>TRBD2|NA|17|TRBJ2-1|TRBV2
TGTGCCAGCAGCCCAAACCATCTAGCGGGGGTTAACAATGAGCAGTTCTTC
CASSPNHLAGVNNEQFF
>NA|NA|15|TRBJ1-2|TRBV27
TGTGCCAGCAGTTTAAAGCACCCTCGCGTCTATGGCTACACCTTC
CASSLKHPRVYGYTF
>TRBD1|NA|13|TRBJ1-1|TRBV6-5
TGTGCCAGCACCGACAGGGTGAACACTGAAGCTTTCTTT
CASTDRVNTEAFF
>TRBD1|NA|16|TRBJ1-6|TRBV11-3
TGTGCCAGCAGCTTAGGGACAGGGGGCATTAATTCACCCCTCCACTTT
CASSLGTGGINSPLHF
>NA|NA|15|TRBJ1-6|TRBV2
TGTGCCAGCAGTGCTCGACAAGGTGGTAATTCACCCCTCCACTTT
CASSARQGGNSPLHF
>TRBD2|NA|19|TRBJ2-1|TRBV29-1
TGCAGCGCCGGGGCAGGTCTCGGACTAGCGGGAGCAGCGGGTAATGAGCAGTTCTTC
CSAGAGLGLAGAAGNEQFF
>NA|once|19|TRBJ2-2|TRBV1
TGCACCAGCAGCCAAGATCTTTGGACTAGCGGGACGAACACCGGGGAGCTGTTTTTT
CTSSQDLWTSGTNTGELFF
>NA|NA|15|TRBJ1-6|TRBV4-1
TGCGCCAGCAGCCCAAGACACACCGATAATTCACCCCTCCACTTT
CASSPRHTDNSPLHF
>TRBD2|NA|15|TRBJ2-2|TRBV18
TGTGCCAGCTCACCACTTGCTAGCGGGACTGGGGAGCTGTTTTTT
CASSPLASGTGELFF
>NA|NA|15|TRBJ1-4|TRBV5-3
TGTGCCAGAAGCTTGGCAGGGATGCCTAATGAAAAACTGTTTTTT
CARSLAGMPNEKLFF
>NA|NA|12|TRBJ1-6|TRBV27
TGTGCCAGCTGGGGCCTCCCGGGACCCCTCCACTTT
CASWGLPGPLHF
>NA|few|13|TRBJ2-3|TRBV11-2
TGTGCCAGCAGCTCCACGACCCCGGATACGCAGTATTTT
CASSSTTPDTQYF
>NA|NA|17|TRBJ2-1|TRBV19
TGTGCCAGTAGTATCAATTACGGGCCAGGGGTCCACAATGAGCAGTTCTTC
CASSINYGPGVHNEQFF
>TRBD2|once|19|TRBJ2-3|TRBV7-2
TGTGCCAGCAGCCTCCCGTCCGGGACTAGCGGGGGGGCGACAGATACGCAGTATTTT
CASSLPSGTSGGATDTQYF
>TRBD2|NA|16|TRBJ2-2|TRBV5-4
TGTGCCAGCAGCTTCAGCCTAGCGGGGAACACCGGGGAGCTGTTTTTT
CASSFSLAGNTGELFF
>TRBD1|NA|15|TRBJ2-3|TRBV28
TGTGCCAGCAGTCGAGGTGACAGGGCCACAGATACGCAGTATTTT
CASSRGDRATDTQYF
>NA|NA|12|TRBJ1-5|TRBV27
TGTGCCAGCAGTTTAGGCAATCAGCCCCAGCATTTT
CASSLGNQPQHF
>NA|NA|12|TRBJ2-7|TRBV4-2
TGTGCCAGCAGCCAAGATCCCAAAGAGCAGTACTTC
CASSQDPKEQYF
>NA|NA|15|TRBJ1-2|TRBV14
TGTGCCAGCAGCCAAGTACCCCGCGGGGGCAGGGGCTACACCTTC
CASSQVPRGGRGYTF
>TRBD1|NA|13|TRBJ1-1|TRBV2
TGTGCCAGCAGCGTGACAGGGTACACTGAAGCTTTCTTT
CASSVTGYTEAFF
>TRBD2|NA|17|TRBJ2-1|TRBV7-9
TGTGCCAGCAGCTTAGTGGGACTAGCGGGAGGATACAATGAGCAGTTCTTC
CASSLVGLAGGYNEQFF
>NA|NA|14|TRBJ1-5|TRBV7-8
TGTGCCAGCACCCTGGCGGGGGTCGGTCAGCCCCAGCATTTT
CASTLAGVGQPQHF
>TRBD1|NA|13|TRBJ1-5|TRBV6-6
TGTGCCAGCAGTGGACAGGCAAATCAGCCCCAGCATTTT
CASSGQANQPQHF
>NA|NA|13|TRBJ2-7|TRBV7-2
TGTGCCAGCAGCTTAACCCCCTCCTACGAGCAGTACTTC
CASSLTPSYEQYF
>NA|NA|13|TRBJ2-2|TRBV11-3
TGTGCCAGCAGCTTTAGGGGGACCGGGGAGCTGTTTTTT
CASSFRGTGELFF
>NA|NA|14|TRBJ2-7|TRBV7-9
TGTGCCAGCAGCTTAGTGTTGGCAGGGACCGAGCAGTACTTC
CASSLVLAGTEQYF
>TRBD2|NA|15|TRBJ2-1|TRBV5-1
TGCGCCAGCAGCACGACTAGCGGGGGGTACAATGAGCAGTTCTTC
CASSTTSGGYNEQFF
>TRBD2|NA|15|TRBJ2-1|TRBV19
TGTGCCGGGGGGGAGCTGGGCAGGATAGGCAATGAGCAGTTCTTC
CAGGELGRIGNEQFF
>NA|NA|13|TRBJ1-2|TRBV28
TGTGCCAGCAGGCCGGGACCCCGTGGAGGCTACACCTTC
CASRPGPRGGYTF
>TRBD1|once|14|TRBJ1-1|TRBV27
TGTGCCAGCACCGGGGGACAGGGGGTAGGTGAAGCTTTCTTT
CASTGGQGVGEAFF
>TRBD2|NA|14|TRBJ2-7|TRBV5-8
TGTGCCAGCAGCTTGTGGCTAGCGGATTACGAGCAGTACTTC
CASSLWLADYEQYF
>NA|NA|13|TRBJ2-1|TRBV30
TGTGCCTGGAGTGACCTAGCGTCGAATGAGCAGTTCTTC
CAWSDLASNEQFF